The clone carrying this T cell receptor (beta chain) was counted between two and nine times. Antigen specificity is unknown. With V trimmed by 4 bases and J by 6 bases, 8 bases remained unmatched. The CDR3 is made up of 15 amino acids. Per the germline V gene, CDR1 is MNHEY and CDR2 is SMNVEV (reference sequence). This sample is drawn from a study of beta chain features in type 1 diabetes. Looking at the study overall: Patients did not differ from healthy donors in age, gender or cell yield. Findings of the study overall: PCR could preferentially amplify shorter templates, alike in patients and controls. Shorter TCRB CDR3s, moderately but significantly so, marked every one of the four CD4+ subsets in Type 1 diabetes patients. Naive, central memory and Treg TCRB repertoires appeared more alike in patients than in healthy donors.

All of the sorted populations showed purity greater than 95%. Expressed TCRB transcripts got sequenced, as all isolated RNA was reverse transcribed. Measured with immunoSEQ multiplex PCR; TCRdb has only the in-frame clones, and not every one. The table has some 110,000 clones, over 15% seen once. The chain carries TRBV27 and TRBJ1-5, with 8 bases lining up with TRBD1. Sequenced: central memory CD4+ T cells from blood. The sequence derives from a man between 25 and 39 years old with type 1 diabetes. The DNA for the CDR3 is TGTGCCAGCAGTTGGACAGGGATGGTTTCTCAGCCCCAGCATTTT. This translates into CASSWTGMVSQPQHF.